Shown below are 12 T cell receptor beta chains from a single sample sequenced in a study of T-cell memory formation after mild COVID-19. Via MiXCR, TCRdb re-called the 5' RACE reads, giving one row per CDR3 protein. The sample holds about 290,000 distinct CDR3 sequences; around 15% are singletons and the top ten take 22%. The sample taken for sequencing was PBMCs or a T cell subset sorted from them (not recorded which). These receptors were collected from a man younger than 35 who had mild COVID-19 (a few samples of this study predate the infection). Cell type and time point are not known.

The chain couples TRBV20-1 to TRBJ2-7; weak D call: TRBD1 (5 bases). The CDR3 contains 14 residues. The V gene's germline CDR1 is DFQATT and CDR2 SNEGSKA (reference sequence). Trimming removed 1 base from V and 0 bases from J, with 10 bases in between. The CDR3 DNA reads TGCAGTGCTAGAGGACAGAGGAGCTCCTACGAGCAGTACTTC. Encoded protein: CSARGQRSSYEQYF.

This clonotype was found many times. CDR3 sequence: CSHLRGETQYF. The CDR3 region has the DNA TGCAGCCACCTCAGGGGGGAGACCCAGTACTTC. The chain joins TRBV29-1 to TRBJ2-5; 7 nucleotides line up with TRBD1. V gave up 8 bases and J gave up 5 bases; unmatched junction bases: 5. The germline gives CDR1 SQVTM, CDR2 ANQGSEA. This CDR3 is 11 amino acids long.

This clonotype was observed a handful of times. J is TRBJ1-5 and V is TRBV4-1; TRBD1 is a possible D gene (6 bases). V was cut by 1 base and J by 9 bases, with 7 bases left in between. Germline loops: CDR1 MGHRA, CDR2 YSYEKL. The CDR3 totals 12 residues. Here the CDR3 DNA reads TGCGCCAGCAGCCAAGTAGGGGGGCCCCAGCATTTT. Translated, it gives CASSQVGGPQHF.

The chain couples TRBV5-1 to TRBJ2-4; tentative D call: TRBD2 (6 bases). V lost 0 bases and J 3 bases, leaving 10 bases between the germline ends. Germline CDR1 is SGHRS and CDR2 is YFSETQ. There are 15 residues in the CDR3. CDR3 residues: CASSLDPGVKNIQYF. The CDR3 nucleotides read TGCGCCAGCAGCTTGGATCCGGGGGTCAAAAACATTCAGTACTTC.

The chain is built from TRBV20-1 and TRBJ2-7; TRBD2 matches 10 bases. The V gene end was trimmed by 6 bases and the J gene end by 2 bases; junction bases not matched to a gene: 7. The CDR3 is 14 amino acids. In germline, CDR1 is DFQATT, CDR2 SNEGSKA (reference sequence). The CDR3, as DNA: TGCAGTGCCCGGACCCTAGCGGGGGCCTACGAGCAGTACTTC. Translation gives CSARTLAGAYEQYF.

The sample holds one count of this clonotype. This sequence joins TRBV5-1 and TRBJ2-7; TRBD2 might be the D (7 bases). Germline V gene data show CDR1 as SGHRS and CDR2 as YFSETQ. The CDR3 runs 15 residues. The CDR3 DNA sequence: TGCGCCATCAGCTTGTGGGCGGGGGCGACTTACGAGCAGTACGTC. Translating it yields CAISLWAGATYEQYV.

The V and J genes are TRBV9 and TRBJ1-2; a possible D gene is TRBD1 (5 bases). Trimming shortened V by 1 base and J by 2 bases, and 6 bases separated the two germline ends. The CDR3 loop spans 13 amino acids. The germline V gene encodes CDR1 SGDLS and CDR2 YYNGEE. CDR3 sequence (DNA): TGTGCCAGCAGCGTATGGGACAACTATGGCTACACCTTC. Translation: CASSVWDNYGYTF.

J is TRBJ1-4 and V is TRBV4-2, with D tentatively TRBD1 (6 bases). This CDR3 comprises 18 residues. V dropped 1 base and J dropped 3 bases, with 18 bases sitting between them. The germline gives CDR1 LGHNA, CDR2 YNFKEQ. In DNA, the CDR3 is TGTGCCAGCAGCCAAGTCTTAGCGGGGGGCGAAGCTAATGAAAAACTGTTTTTT. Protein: CASSQVLAGGEANEKLFF.

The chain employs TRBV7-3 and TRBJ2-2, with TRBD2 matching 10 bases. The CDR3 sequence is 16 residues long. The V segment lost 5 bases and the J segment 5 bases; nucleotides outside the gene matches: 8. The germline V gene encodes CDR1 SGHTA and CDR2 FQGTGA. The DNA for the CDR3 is TGTGCCAGCAGCCCCACCCCGGGACTAGCGACCGGGGAGCTGTTTTTT. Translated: CASSPTPGLATGELFF.

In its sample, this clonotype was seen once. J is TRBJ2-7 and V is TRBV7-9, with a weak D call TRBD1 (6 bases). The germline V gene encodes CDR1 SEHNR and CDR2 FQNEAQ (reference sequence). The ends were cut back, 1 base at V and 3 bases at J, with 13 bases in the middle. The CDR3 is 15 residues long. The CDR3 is CASSLGWDKYYEQYF. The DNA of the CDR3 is TGTGCCAGCAGCTTAGGGTGGGACAAATACTACGAGCAGTACTTC.

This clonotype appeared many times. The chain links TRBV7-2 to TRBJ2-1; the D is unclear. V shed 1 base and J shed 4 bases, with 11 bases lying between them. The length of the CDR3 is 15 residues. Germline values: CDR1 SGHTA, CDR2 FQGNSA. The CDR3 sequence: CASSLGLPAYNEQFF. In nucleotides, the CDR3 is TGTGCCAGCAGCTTAGGGCTGCCCGCATACAATGAGCAGTTCTTC.

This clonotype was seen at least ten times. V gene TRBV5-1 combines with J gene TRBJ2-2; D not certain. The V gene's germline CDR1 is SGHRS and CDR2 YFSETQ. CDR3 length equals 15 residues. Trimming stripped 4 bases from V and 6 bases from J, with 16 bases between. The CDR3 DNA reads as TGCGCCAGCAGCCTGTCCCTTGTTCCATCCGGGGAGCTGTTTTTT. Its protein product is CASSLSLVPSGELFF.